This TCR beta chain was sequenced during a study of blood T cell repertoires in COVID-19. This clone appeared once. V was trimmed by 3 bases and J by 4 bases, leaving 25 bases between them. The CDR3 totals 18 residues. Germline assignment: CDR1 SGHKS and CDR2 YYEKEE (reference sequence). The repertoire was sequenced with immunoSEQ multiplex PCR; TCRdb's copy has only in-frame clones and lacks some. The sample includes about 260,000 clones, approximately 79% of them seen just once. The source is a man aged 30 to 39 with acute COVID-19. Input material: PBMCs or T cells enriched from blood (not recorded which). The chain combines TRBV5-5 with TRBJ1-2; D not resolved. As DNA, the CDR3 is TGTGCCAGCAGCTCCGCCCCACGTGGACGGGGTTTGACCTATGGCTACACCTTC. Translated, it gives CASSSAPRGRGLTYGYTF.